These T cell receptor beta chains were read from a single sample in a study of T cell responses to AZD1222 COVID-19 vaccine. The repertoire was sequenced with immunoSEQ multiplex PCR; TCRdb's copy has only in-frame clones and lacks some. Of approximately 210,000 clones in the sample, 91% were seen once. The sequences come from peripheral blood, collected 28 days after the second AZD1222 dose. The source of these receptors is an adult who received the AZD1222 COVID-19 vaccine. Both conserved end residues are part of each CDR3.

v_call: TRBV28; cdr3_aa: CASSLGAGELFF
v_call: TRBV28; cdr3_aa: CASSGTGTENTGELFF
v_call: TRBV28; cdr3_aa: CASSQSGQGRNKLFF
v_call: TRBV7-3; cdr3_aa: CASSNPGLAGNEQFF
v_call: TRBV2; cdr3_aa: CASGPAGGADTQYF
v_call: TRBV7-8; cdr3_aa: CASSSSGTSSGEQYF
v_call: TRBV2; cdr3_aa: CASSPGQGSNQPQHF
v_call: TRBV28; cdr3_aa: CASSGTGPNEKLFF
v_call: TRBV2; cdr3_aa: CASSGDRGLGQPQHF
v_call: TRBV25-1; cdr3_aa: CASSVAGPNTEAFF
v_call: TRBV28; cdr3_aa: CASSPIDRDNSPLHF
v_call: TRBV28; cdr3_aa: CASSIRGTATYEQYF
v_call: TRBV27; cdr3_aa: CASSPGQVLNQPQHF
v_call: TRBV5-8; cdr3_aa: CASSLAQYGYTF
v_call: TRBV9; cdr3_aa: CASSVVGGAGEKLFF
v_call: TRBV13; cdr3_aa: CASSPDQGRETQYF
v_call: TRBV5-1; cdr3_aa: CASSVTGQGKETQYF
v_call: TRBV3-1/TRBV3-2; cdr3_aa: CASSHAVGSRIRRGEQFF
v_call: TRBV14; cdr3_aa: CASSPGGLNYGYTF
v_call: TRBV5-5; cdr3_aa: CASLSRDGYEQYF
v_call: TRBV7-2; cdr3_aa: CASSVKWAGAEAFF
v_call: TRBV20-1; cdr3_aa: CSASHDQHNEQFF
v_call: TRBV19; cdr3_aa: CASSIGSQSNYGYTF